The T cell receptor gamma chain under discussion was sequenced for a study of Vδ1+ human thymocytes listed by TCRdb under 2018. In terms of the full investigation: mRNA-level TRG and TRD CDR3 repertoires of highly purified Vdelta1+ thymocytes from young children were characterised as a data resource. Validation of the multiplex-based CDR3 amplicon strategy against 5'RACE-based CDR3 amplicon generation methods had been performed previously.

From its cysteine to its phenylalanine, the CDR3 spans 11 amino acids. Of the read, only the CDR3 DNA is kept; its 33 bases are in frame from base 1. The CDR1 and CDR2 encoded by the germline V gene are EGSNGY and YDSYNSKV. Here is what the overall study found, with its caveats: Donors did not cluster by age or sex, so the analyses were not stratified by age or sex. Donors shared many TRG clonotypes (up to about 7x10^3), but TRD repertoires were essentially private, with at most 120 shared. Because unexpected Vdelta2 sequences could lead to misinterpretation of bulk repertoire data, the authors recommended using highly purified populations and validating at the single-cell level. Even though sort purity was high, about 19% of thymic TRD sequences were Vdelta2 (and few were Vdelta3), which was not the case for the peripheral blood Vdelta1+ controls. The thymic TRG and TRD repertoires appeared highly polyclonal, with Gaussian CDR3 length distributions, in contrast to the oligoclonal repertoires of peripheral blood.

RNA extraction was performed with the RNeasy mini kit, and reverse transcription was done with Superscript III. CDR3 amplicons were generated by multiplex PCR with pooled V-gene forward primers and a constant-region reverse primer carrying Illumina adaptor overhangs. After gel purification, the amplicons were indexed with Nextera index primers during around 8 additional PCR cycles and then purified using AMPure XP beads. Sequencing of the libraries was done on an Illumina MiSeq using paired-end 250 bp reads, dual indexing and a roughly 20% PhiX spike-in. As for the original processing: Reads were quality checked with FastQC, and TRG read pairs were merged with ea-utils fastq-join. Sequences were annotated with IMGT/HighV-QUEST, keeping only productive sequences with unambiguous V-gene assignment; clonotypes were defined by identical CDR3 sequence. For downstream analysis, VDJtools 1.1.1, tcR 2.2.3, Treemap and vegan Shannon diversity in R 3.4.4 were used. In TCRdb, clones were called once more from the public reads by CATT, and rows of identical DNA were later combined. TCRdb's processing, not the study's, gives the V and J calls here. In all, the sample holds around 11,000 gamma-chain clones, and roughly 45% of those were seen once. The ten largest clones capture roughly 2% of the sample.

Thymic samples were depleted of alphabeta T cells, then CD3+ TCRVdelta1+ TCRVdelta2- thymocytes were FACS-sorted. The purity of the sorted Vdelta1+ thymocytes fell between 98% and 99.6%. Thymic specimens were obtained from roughly eight paediatric patients, aged from roughly 5 days to 16 months, who were undergoing corrective cardiac surgery. The thymic tissue was dispersed, and mononuclear cells were isolated using a Histopaque-1077 density gradient. Staining used anti-TCRVdelta1 clone TS8.2, anti-TCRVdelta2 clone B6, anti-CD3 clone HIT3a and anti-TCRalphabeta clone IP26 antibodies. With respect to this clone: No antigen is known for it. No base qualities exist here, and no much larger clone lies one base off it.

The V gene call is TRGV2, and the J gene call is absent. The source material was Vdelta1+ gamma-delta thymocytes from the thymus. Read against the paper, the sample's cell subset or site label means: FACS-sorted CD3+ TCRalphabeta- TCRVdelta1+ TCRVdelta2- thymocytes. This TCR was recovered from a boy under three years old who had congenital heart surgery. The CDR3 here reads CATWDGFRWVF. The base sequence is TGTGCCACCTGGGACGGATTTAGGTGGGTCTTT.